What follows are 14 T cell receptor beta chains derived from one specimen sequenced in a study of cytomegalovirus exposure and HLA in healthy donors. The PCR had 60 Vbeta and 13 Jbeta primers. Assay: immunoSEQ multiplex PCR; the TCRdb copy retains only in-frame clones and omits some. Of roughly 98,000 clones in the sample, 65% to 85% are singletons; the top ten hold 13% to 15%. The specimen was PBMCs. The receptors derive from a woman in her seventies in good health and CMV-seropositive.

V usage is TRBV29-1 and J usage is TRBJ1-5, with TRBD1 matching 7 bases. This CDR3 comprises 13 residues. Trimming at V came to 7 bases and at J to 3 bases, leaving 6 bases not matched to a gene. Per the germline V gene, CDR1 is SQVTM and CDR2 is ANQGSEA. This CDR3 is CSAWTGFNQPQHF. DNA of the CDR3: TGCAGCGCCTGGACAGGTTTCAATCAGCCCCAGCATTTT.

This clone has a single count. The chain joins TRBV11-2 to TRBJ2-7; 10 nucleotides align to TRBD2. Germline CDR1 SGHAT, CDR2 FQNNGV. The CDR3 is made up of 15 amino acids. Unmatched junction bases numbered 8, after V lost 5 bases and J lost 4 bases. In DNA form, the CDR3 reads TGTGCCAGCAGCCCCGGCGGACTAGCGGCGTACGAGCAGTACTTC. Translated, it gives CASSPGGLAAYEQYF.

The rearrangement joins TRBV19 to TRBJ2-3, with TRBD2 matching over 13 bases. Trimming removed 7 bases from V and 4 bases from J; junction bases left unmatched: 8. Germline values: CDR1 LNHDA, CDR2 SQIVND (reference sequence). CDR3 length: 16 amino acids. As DNA, the CDR3 is TGTGCCAGTAAATCACTAGCGGGAGGGGGGCCAGATACGCAGTATTTT. Its translation is CASKSLAGGGPDTQYF. Full variable domain (rest looked up from reference TRBV19 and TRBJ2-3): DGGITQSPKYLFRKEGQNVTLSCEQNLNHDAMYWYRQDPGQGLRLIYYSQIVNDFQKGDIAEGYSVSREKKESFPLTVTSAQKNPTAFYLCASKSLAGGGPDTQYFGPGTRLTVL.

This clone has only one observation. The chain is built from TRBV9 and TRBJ2-3; D call uncertain. V lost 4 bases and J lost 5, with 5 bases in between. The CDR3 extends over 11 amino acids. Germline CDR1 reads SGDLS; CDR2 reads YYNGEE. CDR3 in DNA: TGTGCCAGCAGCACAAGAGATACGCAGTATTTT. This sequence encodes CASSTRDTQYF.

The CDR3, as DNA: TGTGCCAGCAGCTTATTCCGGGGGTCAGACTATGGCTACACCTTC. Translating gives CASSLFRGSDYGYTF. This chain joins TRBV7-9 and TRBJ1-2; perhaps TRBD1 as D (5 bases). The CDR3 has 15 amino acids. V lost 2 bases to trimming and J lost 3 bases, with 13 bases between them. From germline, CDR1 is SEHNR and CDR2 FQNEAQ (reference sequence).

This chain connects TRBV28 to TRBJ2-2, with a weak D call TRBD1 (5 bases). V was shortened by 2 bases and J by 7 bases, with 11 bases between the two germline ends. CDR3 length equals 14 residues. Germline values: CDR1 MDHEN, CDR2 SYDVKM. The CDR3 region is CASSLQGGSGELFF. DNA for the CDR3: TGTGCCAGCAGTTTACAGGGCGGCAGCGGGGAGCTGTTTTTT.

The rearrangement links TRBV10-3 to TRBJ2-7; 7 positions agree with TRBD1. The germline V gene has CDR1 ENHRY and CDR2 SYGVKD. The CDR3 has 14 amino acids. V gave up 8 bases and J gave up 0 bases; unmatched junction bases: 7. The CDR3 coding sequence is TGTGCCATCGCGGACAGGTCCGCCTCCTACGAGCAGTACTTC. It codes for CAIADRSASYEQYF.

The chain combines TRBV9 with TRBJ2-1; D may be TRBD2 (6 bases). Trimming left V 0 bases short and J 3 bases short, with 13 bases between. The CDR3 is 16 amino acids. Germline V CDR1 and CDR2: SGDLS, YYNGEE. CDR3 coding DNA: TGTGCCAGCAGCGTAGCGGGAGCGTCTCTCTACAATGAGCAGTTCTTC. Its protein product is CASSVAGASLYNEQFF. Variable domain in full (rest from reference TRBV9 and TRBJ2-1): DSGVTQTPKHLITATGQRVTLRCSPRSGDLSVYWYQQSLDQGLQFLIQYYNGEERAKGNILERFSAQQFPDLHSELNLSSLELGDSALYFCASSVAGASLYNEQFFGPGTRLTVL.

The chain links TRBV7-5 to TRBJ2-2; TRBD1, the table's D call, lacks a check against the DNA. TRBV7-5 is deemed a pseudogene. The CDR3 runs 18 residues. CDR3 residues: CARSLPGDRGWYTGELFF. The CDR3 DNA sequence: TGTGCCAGAAGCCTCCCGGGGGACAGGGGTTGGTACACCGGGGAGCTGTTTTTT.

This clone has more than one count but fewer than ten. This chain links TRBV19 with TRBJ2-6; no clear D gene. The CDR3 is made up of 15 amino acids. Germline V gene sequence: CDR1 LNHDA, CDR2 SQIVND (reference sequence). V lost 4 bases, J lost 0 bases, and 7 bases lay in between. CDR3 nucleotides: TGTGCCAGTAGTACCCAATTCTCTGGGGCCAACGTCCTGACTTTC. This gives the protein CASSTQFSGANVLTF.

This chain links TRBV10-2 with TRBJ2-5; D may be TRBD1 (6 bases). Trimming removed 10 bases from V and 2 bases from J, with 14 bases in between. Germline V gene data show CDR1 as WSHSY and CDR2 as SAAADI. This CDR3 has 13 residues. CDR3 DNA sequence: TGCGCCATACAACAGGGCCGACAAGAGACCCAGTACTTC. Translating gives CAIQQGRQETQYF.

V usage is TRBV11-2 and J usage is TRBJ2-6; 10 positions match TRBD1. The CDR3 loop spans 17 amino acids. Germline CDR1 and CDR2: SGHAT and FQNNGV. Trimming at V came to 6 bases and at J to 2 bases, leaving 7 bases not matched to a gene. CDR3 in amino acids: CASSPGQGKTGANVLTF. The DNA of the CDR3 is TGTGCCAGCAGTCCGGGACAGGGGAAGACTGGGGCCAACGTCCTGACTTTC.

The gene calls are TRBV30 and TRBJ1-5; weak D call: TRBD1 (6 bases). In germline, CDR1 is GTSNPN, CDR2 SVGIG (reference sequence). V was shortened by 1 base and J by 6 bases, with 13 bases between the two germline ends. This CDR3 has 14 amino acids. CDR3 loop: CAWSGGGASQPQHF. CDR3 DNA: TGTGCCTGGAGTGGTGGGGGCGCGAGTCAGCCCCAGCATTTT.

V and J are TRBV19 and TRBJ2-3; D is perhaps TRBD2 (5 bases). This CDR3 is built from 16 residues. Looked up from germline, CDR1 is LNHDA and CDR2 is SQIVND (reference sequence). Between the trimmed V and J ends, which lost 3 bases and 3 bases, there was a span of 16 bases. The CDR3 reads CASSIQSGGRTDTQYF. The CDR3 DNA reads TGTGCCAGTAGTATTCAGTCCGGAGGTAGGACAGATACGCAGTATTTT.